The T cell receptor beta chain described here comes from a study of blood T cell repertoires in COVID-19. Original methodology: Amplifying reference gene primers gave estimates of nucleated cell counts. TCRdb's copy holds only in-frame clones and misses some; the assay was immunoSEQ multiplex PCR. V, J and clone size were drawn from that table, and D and trimming were deduced from the DNA. The sample carries about 140,000 clones, 88% recorded once. The CDR3 is 15 amino acids. Looked up from germline, CDR1 is SGDLS and CDR2 is YYNGEE. The V segment lost 3 bases and the J segment 4 bases; nucleotides outside the gene matches: 4.

Sample: peripheral blood. The source of this sequence is a man aged 45-65 years with active or convalescent COVID-19. V is TRBV9 and J is TRBJ2-2; 9 positions agree with TRBD1. CDR3 protein: CASSGQGVGTGELFF. The CDR3 DNA sequence: TGTGCCAGCAGCGGACAGGGGGTGGGCACCGGGGAGCTGTTTTTT.